Listed here are 24 T cell receptor beta chains from one sample, sequenced in a study of T cell responses to AZD1222 COVID-19 vaccine. Assay: immunoSEQ multiplex PCR; the TCRdb copy retains only in-frame clones and omits some. The data contain about 72,000 clones, roughly nine tenths of them singletons. The sample consisted of peripheral blood, taken 28 days after the second AZD1222 dose. The receptor set was obtained from an adult who received the AZD1222 COVID-19 vaccine.

The genes are TRBV9 and TRBJ1-4, with a tentative D call TRBD1 (6 bases). Trimming stripped 4 bases from V and 8 bases from J, with 15 bases between. Germline CDR1 reads SGDLS; CDR2 reads YYNGEE. The CDR3 contains 14 residues. The CDR3 bases are TGTGCCAGCAGCAACCCAGGGGTTGGAGAAAAACTGTTTTTT. Protein: CASSNPGVGEKLFF.

This clone has just a few counts. The gene calls are TRBV7-8 and TRBJ1-1; 7 nucleotides align to TRBD1. The CDR3 loop spans 13 amino acids. CDR1 and CDR2 from the germline V gene are SGHVS and FQNEAQ. V dropped 5 bases and J dropped 7; count of bases not matched to a gene: 7. The DNA of the CDR3 is TGTGCCAGCAGCCCTGCAGGGGGTAATGAAGCTTTCTTT. Encoded protein: CASSPAGGNEAFF.

Here the CDR3 reads CASSYSSDSNYGYTF. The DNA of the CDR3 is TGTGCCAGCAGTTACTCCTCGGACAGTAACTATGGCTACACCTTC. The chain combines TRBV6-5 with TRBJ1-2; the D gene is possibly TRBD1 (6 bases). Looked up from germline, CDR1 is MNHEY and CDR2 is SVGAGI. Trimming removed 0 bases from V and 1 base from J, with 9 bases in between. The CDR3 has 15 amino acids.

Only one count was recorded for this clone. The rearrangement joins TRBV5-1 to TRBJ2-5; D may be TRBD1 or TRBD2 (5 bases each). CDR1 is SGHRS and CDR2 is YFSETQ in the germline V gene. The CDR3 covers 14 residues. The V end lost 0 bases, the J end lost 2 bases, and 8 bases lay between the germline ends. The CDR3 region is CASSLAGAQETQYF. The CDR3 DNA sequence: TGCGCCAGCAGCTTGGCCGGGGCACAAGAGACCCAGTACTTC.

This chain links TRBV9 with TRBJ2-3, with TRBD2 identical over 8 bases. The germline CDR1 and CDR2 sequences are SGDLS and YYNGEE. The CDR3 totals 17 residues. The trim removed 0 bases at V and 4 bases at J, leaving 10 bases unmatched. The DNA of the CDR3 is TGTGCCAGCAGCGTAGACGGGAGGGCCTCCCCCCCAGATACGCAGTATTTT. This codes for CASSVDGRASPPDTQYF.

The gene calls are TRBV11-3 and TRBJ1-1; no firm D call. Germline V gene data show CDR1 as SGHNT and CDR2 as YENEEA. The length of the CDR3 is 15 residues. V lost 1 base to trimming and J lost 4 bases, with 13 bases between them. The CDR3 loop reads CASSLVGEGGTEAFF. The DNA of the CDR3 is TGTGCCAGCAGCTTAGTTGGGGAGGGCGGCACTGAAGCTTTCTTT.

The table lists this clone with a few counts. The chain employs TRBV7-2 and TRBJ2-1, with 7 bases that match TRBD2. Trimming took 1 base from V and 4 from J; bases not matched to a gene: 16. From germline, CDR1 is SGHTA and CDR2 FQGNSA. The CDR3 spans 19 residues. CDR3 DNA sequence: TGTGCCAGCAGCTTAGATTTGGGGTTGGGGGAGGGGAATTACAATGAGCAGTTCTTC. Its protein product is CASSLDLGLGEGNYNEQFF. Filled out from reference TRBV7-2 and TRBJ2-1, the complete variable domain reads GAGVSQSPSNKVTEKGKDVELRCDPISGHTALYWYRQSLGQGLEFLIYFQGNSAPDKSGLPSDRFSAERTGGSVSTLTIQRTQQEDSAVYLCASSLDLGLGEGNYNEQFFGPGTRLTVL.

The chain links TRBV7-9 to TRBJ2-7, with D uncertain. V lost 4 bases, J lost 7 bases, and 8 bases lay in between. CDR1 is SEHNR, CDR2 FQNEAQ, per germline (reference sequence). The CDR3 sequence is 11 residues long. In nucleotides, the CDR3 is TGTGCCAGCAGCTCCCCCTCGGAGCAGTACTTC. Translated, it gives CASSSPSEQYF.

The chain combines TRBV11-2 with TRBJ1-4; D uncertain. CDR1 SGHAT and CDR2 FQNNGV come from the germline V gene. The length of the CDR3 is 16 residues. V was trimmed by 1 base and J by 4 bases, leaving 13 bases between them. CDR3 loop: CASSLGAGRINEKLFF. CDR3 DNA sequence: TGTGCCAGCAGCTTAGGGGCAGGACGGATTAATGAAAAACTGTTTTTT.

The rearrangement joins TRBV7-2 to TRBJ2-6, with no clear D. The CDR3 sequence is 17 residues long. Germline values: CDR1 SGHTA, CDR2 FQGNSA. V was trimmed by 5 bases and J by 0 bases, leaving 14 bases between them. DNA for the CDR3: TGTGCCAGCAGCGGTACACTACGGCGCTCTGGGGCCAACGTCCTGACTTTC. Encoded protein: CASSGTLRRSGANVLTF.

The chain joins TRBV3-1 (or the pseudogene TRBV3-2) to TRBJ1-3; D might be TRBD1 (5 bases). This CDR3 comprises 15 residues. V lost 3 bases and J 1 base, leaving 10 bases between the germline ends. Germline V CDR1 and CDR2: LGHDT, YNNKEL (reference sequence). The CDR3 sequence is CASSQGGNSGNTIYF. CDR3 sequence (DNA): TGTGCCAGCAGCCAGGGGGGGAATTCTGGAAACACCATATATTTT.

This clone was seen repeatedly, ten times or more. V is TRBV21-1 and J is TRBJ2-7; TRBD2 is the table's D call and was not checked against the DNA. TRBV21-1 is assigned pseudogene status. The CDR3 spans 18 residues. This chain's CDR3 is CASYQRGREPMGDYEQYF. CDR3 sequence (DNA): TGTGCCAGCTACCAAAGGGGGAGGGAACCCATGGGGGACTACGAGCAGTACTTC.

The genes are TRBV15 and TRBJ1-3, with D hard to call. The V gene lost 3 bases and the J gene lost 0 bases, with 9 bases spanning the gap. The CDR3 has 15 residues. The germline V gene encodes CDR1 LNHNV and CDR2 YYDKDF (reference sequence). For the CDR3, the DNA is TGTGCCACCAGCAGCCCGGCGTTCTCTGGAAACACCATATATTTT. Its translation is CATSSPAFSGNTIYF.

This clone occurred a few times. The chain combines TRBV5-1 with TRBJ2-7; D gene uncertain. The germline CDR1 and CDR2 sequences are SGHRS and YFSETQ. This CDR3 is built from 13 residues. V shed 5 bases and J shed 1 base, with 10 bases lying between them. In DNA, the CDR3 is TGCGCCAGCAGGGATAGCAGGTCCTACGAGCAGTACTTC. This sequence encodes CASRDSRSYEQYF. The full variable domain, rest sourced from reference TRBV5-1 and TRBJ2-7, is KAGVTQTPRYLIKTRGQQVTLSCSPISGHRSVSWYQQTPGQGLQFLFEYFSETQRNKGNFPGRFSGRQFSNSRSEMNVSTLELGDSALYLCASRDSRSYEQYFGPGTRLTVT.

The chain recombines TRBV9 with TRBJ1-4; a possible D gene is TRBD1 (6 bases). The germline V gene has CDR1 SGDLS and CDR2 YYNGEE. Trimming took 4 bases from V and 5 from J, leaving 15 bases between them. This CDR3 is 15 amino acids long. The CDR3 is CASSPRGRTNEKLFF. The CDR3 region has the DNA TGTGCCAGCAGCCCCCGGGGGCGGACAAATGAAAAACTGTTTTTT.

The rearrangement uses TRBV10-1 and TRBJ1-2, with D tentatively TRBD1 (5 bases). Trimming pared 1 base from V and 6 bases from J, leaving 12 bases between. Germline CDR1 and CDR2: WNHNN and SYGVQD (reference sequence). CDR3 length equals 14 residues. The CDR3 here is CASSEWDGPDGYTF. CDR3 DNA: TGCGCCAGCAGTGAGTGGGACGGACCTGATGGCTACACCTTC.

The V call is TRBV7-2, the J call TRBJ2-1, with a tentative D call TRBD2 (6 bases). Germline V CDR1 and CDR2: SGHTA, FQGNSA. The CDR3 is made up of 18 amino acids. With 1 base removed from V and 0 bases from J, the gap between germline ends came to 16 bases. The CDR3 region is CASSLVAGPPRSYNEQFF. In DNA, the CDR3 is TGTGCCAGCAGCTTAGTGGCGGGACCGCCGCGCTCCTACAATGAGCAGTTCTTC.

The chain recombines TRBV4-1 with TRBJ2-2; weak D call: TRBD2 (5 bases). With 0 bases removed from V and 7 bases from J, the gap between germline ends came to 12 bases. The CDR3 consists of 15 residues. Germline CDR1 and CDR2: MGHRA and YSYEKL. CDR3 in amino acids: CASSQDLREGGELFF. As DNA, the CDR3 is TGCGCCAGCAGCCAAGATCTTCGCGAGGGCGGGGAGCTGTTTTTT.

The chain combines TRBV19 with TRBJ2-3; the D call may be TRBD1 or TRBD2 (5 bases each). This CDR3 spans 15 amino acids. V shed 6 bases and J shed 3 bases, with 16 bases lying between them. The germline gives CDR1 LNHDA, CDR2 SQIVND (reference sequence). CDR3 in amino acids: CASSPAGTETDTQYF. The CDR3 DNA sequence: TGTGCCAGTAGCCCCGCCGGGACGGAAACAGATACGCAGTATTTT.

The chain joins TRBV4-2 to TRBJ2-7; possibly TRBD2 for D (7 bases). The CDR3 totals 15 residues. The germline V gene encodes CDR1 LGHNA and CDR2 YNFKEQ. Trimming removed 5 bases from V and 3 bases from J, with 17 bases in between. CDR3 nucleotides: TGTGCCAGCAGCACCGAGGGAGGGGGAGGCTACGAGCAGTACTTC. The encoded protein is CASSTEGGGGYEQYF.

The chain recombines TRBV6-2 or TRBV6-3 with TRBJ2-1; 13 bases are shared with TRBD2. From germline, CDR1 is MNHEY and CDR2 SVGEGT. The CDR3 spans 16 residues. After removal of 4 bases from V and 5 bases from J, the junction contained 5 bases not matched to a gene. The CDR3 DNA is TGTGCCAGCAGTTTTCTCGGGACTAGCGGGAACAATGAGCAGTTCTTC. Its protein product is CASSFLGTSGNNEQFF.

The chain uses TRBV19 and TRBJ1-4; D not resolved. Trimming cost V 11 bases and J 8 bases, with 21 bases left between them. This CDR3 is built from 14 residues. From germline, CDR1 is LNHDA and CDR2 SQIVND (reference sequence). CDR3 nucleotide sequence: TGTGCCTCAATGGATCCCCTAAGGCTGGAAAAACTGTTTTTT. Translating it yields CASMDPLRLEKLFF.

The DNA for the CDR3 is TGTGCCAGCTCACCGCCGAACTACTTCTCTGGGGCCAACGTCCTGACTTTC. It translates to CASSPPNYFSGANVLTF. This rearrangement joins TRBV18 to TRBJ2-6; no clear D gene. Germline V lookup: CDR1 KGHSH, CDR2 LQKENI. The CDR3 extends over 17 amino acids. Deletions cut 3 bases from V and 0 bases from J, with 12 bases between. The entire variable domain, with the rest obtained from reference TRBV18 and TRBJ2-6, is as follows: NAGVMQNPRHLVRRRGQEARLRCSPMKGHSHVYWYRQLPEEGLKFMVYLQKENIIDESGMPKERFSAEFPKEGPSILRIQQVVRGDSAAYFCASSPPNYFSGANVLTFGAGSRLTVL.

On this clone itself: One junction end disagrees with the germline gene, perhaps due to a read error. This chain joins TRBV11-2 and TRBJ2-5; 7 positions match TRBD2. The CDR3 is made up of 16 amino acids. Germline CDR1 reads SGHAT; CDR2 reads FQNNGV. The CDR3 DNA reads TGTGCCAGCAGCTTACTCGGTGGAGGGACTAAAGAGGCCCAGTACTTC. Its translation: CASSLLGGGTKEAQYF.